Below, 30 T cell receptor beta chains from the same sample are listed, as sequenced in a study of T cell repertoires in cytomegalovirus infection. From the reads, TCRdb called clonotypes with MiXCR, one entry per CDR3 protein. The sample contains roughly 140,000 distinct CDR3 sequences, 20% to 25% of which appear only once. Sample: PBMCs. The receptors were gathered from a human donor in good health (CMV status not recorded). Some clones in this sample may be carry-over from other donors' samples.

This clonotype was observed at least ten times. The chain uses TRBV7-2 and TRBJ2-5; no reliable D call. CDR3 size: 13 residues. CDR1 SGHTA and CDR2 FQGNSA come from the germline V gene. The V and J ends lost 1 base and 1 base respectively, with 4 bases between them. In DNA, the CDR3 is TGTGCCAGCAGCTTAGGAACCCAAGAGACCCAGTACTTC. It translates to CASSLGTQETQYF.

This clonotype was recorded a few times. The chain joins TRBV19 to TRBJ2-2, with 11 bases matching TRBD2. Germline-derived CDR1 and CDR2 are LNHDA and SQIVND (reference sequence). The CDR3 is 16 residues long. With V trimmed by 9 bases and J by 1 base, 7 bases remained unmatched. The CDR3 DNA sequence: TGTGCCAGCGAGGGGGGACTAGCGGTGAACACCGGGGAGCTGTTTTTT. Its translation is CASEGGLAVNTGELFF.

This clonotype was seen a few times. This CDR3 is CASSYGSGGAVDTQYF. DNA for the CDR3: TGTGCCAGCAGCTACGGGAGCGGGGGGGCCGTGGATACGCAGTATTTT. This chain uses TRBV2 with TRBJ2-3; TRBD2 aligns across 10 bases. Germline-derived CDR1 and CDR2 are SNHLY and FYNNEI. This CDR3 is 16 amino acids long. J gave up 6 bases and V 6 bases, and 12 bases lay outside the gene matches.

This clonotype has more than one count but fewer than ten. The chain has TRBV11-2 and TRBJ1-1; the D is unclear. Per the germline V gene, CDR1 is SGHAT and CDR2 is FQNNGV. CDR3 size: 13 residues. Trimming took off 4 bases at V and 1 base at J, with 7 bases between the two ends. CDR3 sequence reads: CASSSVWNTEAFF. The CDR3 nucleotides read TGTGCCAGCAGCTCGGTTTGGAACACTGAAGCTTTCTTT.

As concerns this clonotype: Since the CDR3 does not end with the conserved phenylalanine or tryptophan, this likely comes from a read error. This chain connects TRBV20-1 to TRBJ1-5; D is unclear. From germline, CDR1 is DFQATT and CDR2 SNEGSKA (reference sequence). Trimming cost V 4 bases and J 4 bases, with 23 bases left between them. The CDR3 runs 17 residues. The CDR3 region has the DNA TGCAGTGCTAAAGATTTCGCCCGGGGAGGTGGGAATCAGCCCCAGCATTAT. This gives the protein CSAKDFARGGGNQPQHY.

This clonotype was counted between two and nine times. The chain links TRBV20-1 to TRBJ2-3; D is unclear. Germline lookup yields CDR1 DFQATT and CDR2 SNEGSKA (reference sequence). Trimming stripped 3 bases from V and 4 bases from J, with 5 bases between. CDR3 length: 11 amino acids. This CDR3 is CSASTADTQYF. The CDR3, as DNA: TGCAGTGCTAGTACCGCAGATACGCAGTATTTT.

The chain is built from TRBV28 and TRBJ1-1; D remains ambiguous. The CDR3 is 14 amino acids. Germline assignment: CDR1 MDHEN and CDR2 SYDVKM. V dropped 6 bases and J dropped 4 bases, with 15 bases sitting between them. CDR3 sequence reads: CASSLYRKGTEAFF. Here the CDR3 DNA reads TGTGCCAGCAGCCTCTACCGGAAGGGCACTGAAGCTTTCTTT.

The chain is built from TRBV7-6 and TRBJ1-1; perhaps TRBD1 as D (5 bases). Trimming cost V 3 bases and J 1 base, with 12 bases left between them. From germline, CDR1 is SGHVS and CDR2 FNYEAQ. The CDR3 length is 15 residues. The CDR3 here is CASSFVRDSNTEAFF. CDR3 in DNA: TGTGCCAGCAGCTTCGTGAGGGACTCGAACACTGAAGCTTTCTTT.

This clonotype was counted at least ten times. The CDR3 nucleotides read TGTGCCAGCAGCTCTAATTCGGCAGGGGCAGACAGAGGCGAGCAGTACTTC. Protein: CASSSNSAGADRGEQYF. V gene TRBV7-9 combines with J gene TRBJ2-7; TRBD1 might be the D (6 bases). The CDR3 has 17 residues. The germline gives CDR1 SEHNR, CDR2 FQNEAQ (reference sequence). V gave up 4 bases and J gave up 6 bases, with 25 bases separating them.

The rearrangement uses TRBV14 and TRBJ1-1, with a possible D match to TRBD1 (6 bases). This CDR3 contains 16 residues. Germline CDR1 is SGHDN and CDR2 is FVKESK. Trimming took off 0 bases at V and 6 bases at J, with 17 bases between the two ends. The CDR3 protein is CASSQDEPWGRAEAFF. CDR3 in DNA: TGTGCCAGCAGCCAAGATGAGCCTTGGGGGCGGGCTGAAGCTTTCTTT.

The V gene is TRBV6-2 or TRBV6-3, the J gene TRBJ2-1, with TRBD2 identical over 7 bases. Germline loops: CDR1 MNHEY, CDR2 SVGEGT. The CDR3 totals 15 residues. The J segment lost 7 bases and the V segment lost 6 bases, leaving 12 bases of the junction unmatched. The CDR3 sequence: CASRPTSAYANEQFF. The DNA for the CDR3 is TGTGCCAGCAGGCCTACTAGCGCCTACGCAAATGAGCAGTTCTTC.

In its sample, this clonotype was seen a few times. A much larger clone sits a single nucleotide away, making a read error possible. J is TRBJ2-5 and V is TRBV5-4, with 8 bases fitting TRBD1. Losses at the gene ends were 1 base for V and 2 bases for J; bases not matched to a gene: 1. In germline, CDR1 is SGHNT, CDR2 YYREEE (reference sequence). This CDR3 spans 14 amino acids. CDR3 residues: CASSLTGGQETQYF. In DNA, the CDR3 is TGTGCCAGCAGCTTGACAGGGGGACAAGAGACCCAGTACTTC.

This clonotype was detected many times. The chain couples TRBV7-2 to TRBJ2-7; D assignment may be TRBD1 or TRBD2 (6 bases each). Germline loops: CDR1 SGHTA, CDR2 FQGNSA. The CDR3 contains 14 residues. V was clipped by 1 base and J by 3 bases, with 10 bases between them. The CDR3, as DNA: TGTGCCAGCAGCTTAGGAGGGGGGAACTACGAGCAGTACTTC. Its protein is CASSLGGGNYEQYF. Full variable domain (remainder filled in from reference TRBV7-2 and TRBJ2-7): GAGVSQSPSNKVTEKGKDVELRCDPISGHTALYWYRQSLGQGLEFLIYFQGNSAPDKSGLPSDRFSAERTGGSVSTLTIQRTQQEDSAVYLCASSLGGGNYEQYFGPGTRLTVT.

The CDR3 DNA follows: TGTGCCAGCAGTTCGACTAGCTGGGATACGCAGTATTTT. Protein: CASSSTSWDTQYF. The chain links TRBV6-2 or TRBV6-3 to TRBJ2-3, with 7 bases that match TRBD2. The CDR3 loop spans 13 amino acids. V was clipped by 4 bases and J by 6 bases; unmatched bases: 4. From germline, CDR1 is MNHEY and CDR2 SVGEGT.

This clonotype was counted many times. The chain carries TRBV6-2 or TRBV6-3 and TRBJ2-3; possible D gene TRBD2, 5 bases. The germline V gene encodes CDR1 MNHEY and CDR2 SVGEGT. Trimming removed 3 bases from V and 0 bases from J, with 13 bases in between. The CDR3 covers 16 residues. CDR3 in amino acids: CASSYGLTASTDTQYF. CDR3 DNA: TGTGCCAGCAGTTATGGACTGACCGCTAGCACAGATACGCAGTATTTT.

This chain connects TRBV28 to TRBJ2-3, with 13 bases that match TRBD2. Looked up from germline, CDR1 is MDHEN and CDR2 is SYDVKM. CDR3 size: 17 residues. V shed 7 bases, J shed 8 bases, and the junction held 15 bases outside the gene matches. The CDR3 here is CASTSRLAGGPRGTQYF. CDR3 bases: TGTGCCAGCACCTCCCGACTAGCGGGAGGTCCAAGGGGTACGCAGTATTTT.

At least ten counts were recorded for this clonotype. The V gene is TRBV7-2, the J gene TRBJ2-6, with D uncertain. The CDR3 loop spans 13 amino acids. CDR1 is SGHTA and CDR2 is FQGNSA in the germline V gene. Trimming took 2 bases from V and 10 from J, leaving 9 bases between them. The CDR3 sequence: CASSLLGGNVLTF. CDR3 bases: TGTGCCAGCAGCTTACTGGGTGGTAACGTCCTGACTTTC.

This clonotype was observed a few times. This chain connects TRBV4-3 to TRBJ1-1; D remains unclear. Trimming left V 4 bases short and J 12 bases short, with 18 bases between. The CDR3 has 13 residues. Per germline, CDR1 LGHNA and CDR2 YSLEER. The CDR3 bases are TGCGCCAGCAGCCGGCAGTTGGACGGTGAGCCTTTCTTT. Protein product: CASSRQLDGEPFF.

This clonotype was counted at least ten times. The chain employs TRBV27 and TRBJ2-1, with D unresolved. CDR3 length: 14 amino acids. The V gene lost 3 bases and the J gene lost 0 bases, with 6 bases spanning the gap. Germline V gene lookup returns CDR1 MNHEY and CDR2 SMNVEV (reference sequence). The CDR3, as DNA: TGTGCCAGCAGTTTGGAGAGCTCCTACAATGAGCAGTTCTTC. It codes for CASSLESSYNEQFF.

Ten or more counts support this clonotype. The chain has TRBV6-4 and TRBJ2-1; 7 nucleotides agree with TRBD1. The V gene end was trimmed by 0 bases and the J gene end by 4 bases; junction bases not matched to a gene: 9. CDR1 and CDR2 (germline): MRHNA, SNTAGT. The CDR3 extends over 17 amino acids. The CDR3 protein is CASSDSGNGTEYNEQFF. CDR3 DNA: TGTGCCAGCAGTGACTCCGGTAACGGGACAGAGTACAATGAGCAGTTCTTC.

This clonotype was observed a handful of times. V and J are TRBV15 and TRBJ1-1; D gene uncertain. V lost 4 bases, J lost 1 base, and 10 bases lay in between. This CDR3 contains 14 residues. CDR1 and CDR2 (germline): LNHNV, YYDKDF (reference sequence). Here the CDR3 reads CATSKRGKNTEAFF. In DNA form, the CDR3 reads TGTGCCACCAGCAAGCGCGGGAAGAACACTGAAGCTTTCTTT.

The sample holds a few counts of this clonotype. The CDR3 spells CASSSRGNSPLHF. CDR3 in DNA: TGTGCCAGCAGCTCCAGGGGTAATTCACCCCTCCACTTT. The J gene is TRBJ1-6, the V gene TRBV7-2, with D possibly matching TRBD1 (6 bases). Germline CDR1 SGHTA, CDR2 FQGNSA. V shed 4 bases and J shed 6 bases, with 7 bases lying between them. This CDR3 region has 13 residues.

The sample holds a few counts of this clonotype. Here the CDR3 DNA reads TGTGCCAGCAGCCGTAGTGGAACTAATGAAAAACTGTTTTTT. The encoded protein is CASSRSGTNEKLFF. The chain couples TRBV28 to TRBJ1-4; D is ambiguous. CDR3 length: 14 residues. Trimming took 6 bases from V and 1 from J, leaving 9 bases between them. The germline CDR1 and CDR2 sequences are MDHEN and SYDVKM. The full variable domain, completed using reference TRBV28 and TRBJ1-4, is DVKVTQSSRYLVKRTGEKVFLECVQDMDHENMFWYRQDPGLGLRLIYFSYDVKMKEKGDIPEGYSVSREKKERFSLILESASTNQTSMYLCASSRSGTNEKLFFGSGTQLSVL.

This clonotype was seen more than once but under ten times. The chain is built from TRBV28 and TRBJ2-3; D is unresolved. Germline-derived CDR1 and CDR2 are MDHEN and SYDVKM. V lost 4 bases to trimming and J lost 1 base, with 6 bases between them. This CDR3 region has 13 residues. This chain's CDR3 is CASSSPGTDTQYF. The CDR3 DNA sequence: TGTGCCAGCAGTTCACCCGGCACAGATACGCAGTATTTT.

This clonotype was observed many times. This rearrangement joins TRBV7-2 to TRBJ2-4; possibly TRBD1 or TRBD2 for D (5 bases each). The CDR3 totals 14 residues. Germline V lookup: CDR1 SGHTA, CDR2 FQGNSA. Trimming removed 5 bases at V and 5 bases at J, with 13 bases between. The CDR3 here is CASSPHRTQNIQYF. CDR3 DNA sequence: TGTGCCAGCAGCCCCCACAGGACTCAAAACATTCAGTACTTC.

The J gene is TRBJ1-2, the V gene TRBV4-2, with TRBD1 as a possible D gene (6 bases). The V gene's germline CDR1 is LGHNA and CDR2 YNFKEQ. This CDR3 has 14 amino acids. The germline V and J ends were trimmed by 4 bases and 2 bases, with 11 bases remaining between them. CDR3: CASSPGTSNYGYTF. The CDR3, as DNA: TGTGCCAGCAGCCCCGGGACATCGAACTATGGCTACACCTTC.

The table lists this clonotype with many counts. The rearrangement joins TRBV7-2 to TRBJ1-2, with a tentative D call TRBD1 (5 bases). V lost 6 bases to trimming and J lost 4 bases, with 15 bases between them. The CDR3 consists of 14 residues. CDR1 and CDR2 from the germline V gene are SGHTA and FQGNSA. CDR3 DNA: TGTGCCAGCAGTTTCGACGGGACTGTCTATGGCTACACCTTC. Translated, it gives CASSFDGTVYGYTF.

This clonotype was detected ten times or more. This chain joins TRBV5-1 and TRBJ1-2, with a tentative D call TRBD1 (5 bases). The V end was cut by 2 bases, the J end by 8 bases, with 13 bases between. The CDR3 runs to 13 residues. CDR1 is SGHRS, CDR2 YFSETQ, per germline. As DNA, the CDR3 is TGCGCCAGCAGCTTAGAGGGGCGAGGAGGCTACACCTTC. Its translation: CASSLEGRGGYTF.

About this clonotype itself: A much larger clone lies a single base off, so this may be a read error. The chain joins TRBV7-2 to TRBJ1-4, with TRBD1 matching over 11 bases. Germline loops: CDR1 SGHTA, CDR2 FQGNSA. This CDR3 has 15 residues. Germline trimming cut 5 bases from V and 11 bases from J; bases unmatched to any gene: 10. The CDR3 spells CASSQGTGGRDKLFF. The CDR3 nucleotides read TGTGCCAGCAGCCAAGGGACAGGGGGGAGGGATAAACTGTTTTTT. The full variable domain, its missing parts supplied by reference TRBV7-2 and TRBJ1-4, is GAGVSQSPSNKVTEKGKDVELRCDPISGHTALYWYRQSLGQGLEFLIYFQGNSAPDKSGLPSDRFSAERTGGSVSTLTIQRTQQEDSAVYLCASSQGTGGRDKLFFGSGTQLSVL.

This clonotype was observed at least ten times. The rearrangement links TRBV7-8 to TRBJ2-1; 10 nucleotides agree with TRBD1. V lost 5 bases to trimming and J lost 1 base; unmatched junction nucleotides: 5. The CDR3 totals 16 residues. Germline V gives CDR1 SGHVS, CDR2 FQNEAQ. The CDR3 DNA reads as TGTGCCAGCAGCCCCTGGACAGGGGGATCCTACAATGAGCAGTTCTTC. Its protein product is CASSPWTGGSYNEQFF.